The following is a T cell receptor (beta chain) sequence with its context. The entry originates in a study of blood T cells in healthy people across ages. Study summary: Capture via template switching afforded approximately one barcoded beta molecule per two T cells.

For every donor, a draw yielded 8.5 to 10 milliliters of peripheral blood. The use of a sample-barcoded 5' primer and a J-beta primer mix characterized a second PCR of about 7 to 12 cycles. Through a template-switch adaptor with 12 random nucleotides, each cDNA molecule received a tag. From the 5' RACE reads, TCRdb called clonotypes with MiXCR, one entry per CDR3 protein. The data show hundreds of thousands of distinct CDR3 sequences, approximately 50% seen once. This sequence was found in a man aged 55 to 70 in good health. Sample: blood.

The chain's CDR3 is CASSQDLRGAEAFF. The CDR3 nucleotides are TGTGCCAGCAGCCAAGATCTTCGGGGCGCGGAAGCTTTCTTT. This rearrangement joins TRBV3-1 to TRBJ1-1, with D tentatively TRBD1 (5 bases). CDR3 length: 14 amino acids. CDR1 and CDR2 from the germline V gene are LGHDT and YNNKEL (reference sequence). Trimming took 0 bases from V and 8 from J, leaving 13 bases between them.